These T cell receptor beta chains were read from a single sample in a study of tumor-infiltrating lymphocytes in oesophageal squamous cell carcinoma. MiXCR, run by TCRdb on the PCR reads, gives a single entry per CDR3 protein. The sample lists nearly 20,000 distinct CDR3 sequences; around 41% were seen once. Sequencing was performed on esophageal tumor tissue. Receptors were obtained from a male donor with esophageal squamous cell carcinoma. Each CDR3 is given without its conserved first and last residue. The order of the fields is J gene, V gene, D gene, CDR3 protein. D genes are given only for firm matches.

TRBJ2-1 TRBV12-3/TRBV12-4 . ASSHYPKNEQF
TRBJ2-3 TRBV7-6 . ASSLESRVGTDTQY
. TRBV5-1 TRBD2 ASSFLTSGVETQY
TRBJ1-6 TRBV23-1 . ASSQGSPQRGNSYEQY
. TRBV18 TRBD1 ASSPRQGYEQY
TRBJ2-1 TRBV2 . ASNFGGNEQF
TRBJ2-6 TRBV7-8 . ASSPLRTKVASGANVLT
. TRBV7-2 . ASSLEWIGAYEQY
TRBJ2-5 TRBV5-1 TRBD2 ASSPGTSGGAFGETQY
. TRBV7-2 . ASSIGMAGSQF
TRBJ2-7 TRBV18 TRBD1 ASSPTGGGYEQY
TRBJ1-2 TRBV10-3 . AINEEGSYGYT
TRBJ2-3 TRBV12-3/TRBV12-4 TRBD2 ASSLTSGGATDTQY
TRBJ2-6 TRBV19 . ASSIERVFGSGANVLT
TRBJ1-1 TRBV5-6 TRBD1 ASSRGQGSAEAF
TRBJ2-1 TRBV6-1 TRBD1 ASSEMAAETGGYHEQF
TRBJ2-7 TRBV12-3/TRBV12-4 . ASSVGGSSYEQY
. TRBV5-1 . ASSLQTNYNEQF
TRBJ2-5 TRBV20-1 TRBD2 SARSTSGSDFSIQETQY
TRBJ2-1 TRBV7-9 TRBD1 ASSSTLGGTGTGGEQF
TRBJ2-1 TRBV7-1 . ASLWLAGNEQF
TRBJ2-1 TRBV9 TRBD2 ASSVVWGGEQF
. TRBV7-2 . ASSLDSGAYNEQF
TRBJ2-5 TRBV7-6 TRBD2 ASSWGLAGGETQY
TRBJ2-5 TRBV12-3/TRBV12-4 TRBD1 ASSFQQGEETQY
TRBJ1-2 TRBV6-6 . ASRPNGGLGGYT
TRBJ1-5 TRBV6-2/TRBV6-3 TRBD1 ASTETRAVGDRVFSNQPQH
TRBJ1-2 TRBV12-3/TRBV12-4 . ASGRGDYGYT
TRBJ2-5 TRBV7-2 . ASSLLIQETQY
TRBJ2-2 TRBV13 TRBD1 ASSRQGWSTGELF
TRBJ2-3 TRBV20-1 . SASREPSTDTQY
TRBJ2-3 TRBV15 TRBD1 ATSRVPGQISTDTQY
TRBJ2-5 TRBV5-3 . ASSFGRTRQETQY
TRBJ2-4 TRBV27 . ASSLSSIREQY
TRBJ1-6 TRBV7-8 TRBD1 ASSRTGGGPEVGETQY
TRBJ1-5 TRBV6-1 TRBD1 ASSLQGNQPQH
TRBJ2-1 TRBV6-8 . ASSYSISASYEQF
TRBJ2-1 TRBV19 . ATATRIYNEQF
TRBJ2-1 TRBV18 TRBD1 ASSPRQGYEQF
TRBJ1-1 TRBV7-6 TRBD1 ASSFDRDTEAF